The 27 T cell receptor beta chains below all came from one sample that was sequenced in a study of shared clonotypes between healthy human individuals. Profiling relied on immunoSEQ multiplex PCR, and the TCRdb table lists in-frame clones only, not all of them. The sample has about 2 million clones, over 85% seen once. The sequencing input was naive CD4+ T cells sorted from blood. Subset: CD45RA+ positively selected. The source of these receptors is a man aged 18 to 30 in good health.

The rearrangement joins TRBV7-9 to TRBJ2-5, with D perhaps TRBD2 (6 bases). Germline lookup yields CDR1 SEHNR and CDR2 FQNEAQ (reference sequence). V was shortened by 5 bases and J by 5 bases, with 9 bases between the two germline ends. The CDR3 extends over 12 amino acids. The CDR3 sequence is CASSGGFETQYF. In nucleotides, the CDR3 is TGTGCCAGCAGCGGGGGGTTTGAGACCCAGTACTTC.

V gene TRBV5-1 combines with J gene TRBJ1-6; D remains ambiguous. CDR3 length equals 16 residues. V was pared by 4 bases and J by 0 bases, with 11 bases between. CDR1 is SGHRS and CDR2 is YFSETQ in the germline V gene. CDR3 sequence: CASSQQSSSYNSPLHF. The CDR3 coding sequence is TGCGCCAGCAGCCAACAGAGTAGCTCCTATAATTCACCCCTCCACTTT.

The rearrangement joins TRBV11-1 to TRBJ2-1, with D uncertain. This CDR3 is 11 amino acids long. Germline assignment: CDR1 SGHAT and CDR2 FQDESV (reference sequence). Trimming stripped 2 bases from V and 10 bases from J, with 6 bases between. The CDR3 sequence: CASSLRWEQFF. The DNA for the CDR3 is TGTGCCAGCAGCTTAAGGTGGGAGCAGTTCTTC. The variable domain in full, with the rest retrieved from reference TRBV11-1 and TRBJ2-1, is EAEVAQSPRYKITEKSQAVAFWCDPISGHATLYWYRQILGQGPELLVQFQDESVVDDSQLPKDRFSAERLKGVDSTLKIQPAELGDSAMYLCASSLRWEQFFGPGTRLTVL.

This chain connects TRBV11-2 to TRBJ2-1; TRBD1 is a possible D gene (6 bases). The CDR3 has 19 amino acids. V was shortened by 9 bases and J by 4 bases, with 31 bases between the two germline ends. CDR1 and CDR2 from the germline V gene are SGHAT and FQNNGV. The CDR3 DNA is TGTGCCAGTATCAGCCCCGGACAGAAAATCCCTACCGAATACAATGAGCAGTTCTTC. This encodes CASISPGQKIPTEYNEQFF.

This chain uses TRBV5-1 with TRBJ2-7, with D possibly being TRBD1 or TRBD2 (5 bases each). The CDR3 has 15 residues. Looked up from germline, CDR1 is SGHRS and CDR2 is YFSETQ. V lost 4 bases, J lost 2 bases, and 16 bases lay in between. CDR3 DNA: TGCGCCAGCAGCGGCGGCCGGGACGCGGCCTACGAGCAGTACTTC. Translated: CASSGGRDAAYEQYF. The full variable domain, its missing parts supplied by reference TRBV5-1 and TRBJ2-7, is KAGVTQTPRYLIKTRGQQVTLSCSPISGHRSVSWYQQTPGQGLQFLFEYFSETQRNKGNFPGRFSGRQFSNSRSEMNVSTLELGDSALYLCASSGGRDAAYEQYFGPGTRLTVT.

The V and J genes are TRBV30 and TRBJ2-7, with 7 bases identical to TRBD2. The CDR3 extends over 19 amino acids. From germline, CDR1 is GTSNPN and CDR2 SVGIG (reference sequence). The junction had 22 bases not matched to a gene; V was cut back by 2 bases and J by 3 bases. The CDR3 DNA reads TGTGCCTGGAGTCTCGCGATCTTGGGGGGGTCGGGTCGCGACTACGAGCAGTACTTC. Translation gives CAWSLAILGGSGRDYEQYF.

In its sample, this clone was seen once. This chain joins TRBV5-1 and TRBJ2-1, with 9 bases aligning to TRBD1. V lost 3 bases to trimming and J lost 7 bases; unmatched junction nucleotides: 14. The CDR3 is 17 residues long. CDR1 SGHRS and CDR2 YFSETQ come from the germline V gene. CDR3 DNA sequence: TGCGCCAGCAGCTCCGGCCTTCGGACAGGGGTGTTGAATGAGCAGTTCTTC. Protein: CASSSGLRTGVLNEQFF.

There are a few counts of this clone. This chain links TRBV10-1 with TRBJ2-1, with TRBD2 identical over 10 bases. This CDR3 comprises 14 residues. Germline V gives CDR1 WNHNN, CDR2 SYGVQD (reference sequence). The V and J ends lost 5 bases and 4 bases, in that order; junction bases with no gene match: 2. CDR3 nucleotide sequence: TGCGCCAGCAGTCCTAGCGGGAGATACAATGAGCAGTTCTTC. This codes for CASSPSGRYNEQFF.

This rearrangement joins TRBV12-2 to TRBJ2-2. TRBV12-2 is a pseudogene segment. The CDR3 is 16 residues long. Here the CDR3 DNA reads TGTGCAAGTCGCTTAGAAGAGAAAGGATTCACCGGGGAGCTGTTTTTT. Protein sequence: CASRLEEKGFTGELFF.

This chain uses TRBV7-9 with TRBJ1-2, with a weak D call TRBD1 (6 bases). The germline V gene encodes CDR1 SEHNR and CDR2 FQNEAQ (reference sequence). Trimming took 5 bases from V and 2 from J, leaving 18 bases between them. The CDR3 sequence is 16 residues long. The CDR3 here is CASSLGAGTTNYGYTF. CDR3 nucleotides: TGTGCCAGCAGCCTCGGTGCCGGGACAACAAACTATGGCTACACCTTC.

The rearrangement joins TRBV27 to TRBJ2-7; perhaps TRBD2 as D (7 bases). The length of the CDR3 is 14 residues. Per germline, CDR1 MNHEY and CDR2 SMNVEV (reference sequence). The germline V and J ends were trimmed by 3 bases and 3 bases, with 12 bases remaining between them. This CDR3 reads CASSFRGGSYEQYF. Here the CDR3 DNA reads TGTGCCAGCAGTTTTAGGGGGGGTAGCTACGAGCAGTACTTC.

The chain is built from TRBV29-1 and TRBJ2-1, with a possible D match to TRBD2 (6 bases). This CDR3 region has 13 residues. V lost 1 base and J lost 6, with 10 bases in between. The germline CDR1 and CDR2 sequences are SQVTM and ANQGSEA. CDR3 loop: CSVEVLASNEQFF. The CDR3 nucleotides read TGCAGCGTTGAAGTTCTAGCGAGCAATGAGCAGTTCTTC.

In its sample, this clone was seen once. Different DNA sequences within this sample yield the same CDR3. J is TRBJ2-7 and V is TRBV18; D unresolved. CDR3 length: 13 amino acids. Germline V gives CDR1 KGHSH, CDR2 LQKENI. Trimming shortened V by 3 bases and J by 0 bases, and 6 bases separated the two germline ends. The CDR3 sequence: CASSPLSSYEQYF. The CDR3 nucleotides read TGTGCCAGCTCACCTCTAAGCTCCTACGAGCAGTACTTC.

The chain couples TRBV30 to TRBJ1-6; the D is unclear. Trimming shortened V by 6 bases and J by 12 bases, and 18 bases separated the two germline ends. Looked up from germline, CDR1 is GTSNPN and CDR2 is SVGIG (reference sequence). The CDR3 totals 13 residues. The CDR3, as DNA: TGTGCCTGCCTATCCTCCGCCGATCTACCCCTCCACTTT. Translating gives CACLSSADLPLHF.

V usage is TRBV6-1 and J usage is TRBJ1-5; 9 bases line up with TRBD1. This CDR3 contains 13 residues. The ends lost 10 bases at V and 4 bases at J; junction bases unmatched: 5. Germline V CDR1 and CDR2: MNHNS, SASEGT. This CDR3 is CATTGGGNQPQHF. The CDR3 region has the DNA TGTGCCACCACAGGGGGCGGGAATCAGCCCCAGCATTTT.

The chain couples TRBV15 to TRBJ2-5; the D gene is possibly TRBD2 (6 bases). In germline, CDR1 is LNHNV, CDR2 YYDKDF (reference sequence). This CDR3 is 14 amino acids long. V was cut by 3 bases and J by 1 base, with 9 bases left in between. The CDR3 nucleotides are TGTGCCACCAGCAGGGGACTTACCCAAGAGACCCAGTACTTC. Its translation: CATSRGLTQETQYF.

The chain has TRBV5-6 and TRBJ1-1, with 8 bases that match TRBD1. Looked up from germline, CDR1 is SGHDT and CDR2 is YYEEEE. V trimming: 4 bases; J trimming: 0 bases; junction bases outside the gene matches: 5. CDR3 size: 15 residues. The CDR3 DNA follows: TGTGCCAGCAGCAGAACGGGACAGGTGAACACTGAAGCTTTCTTT. It translates to CASSRTGQVNTEAFF.

For this clone: At one of its ends the junction is not consistent with the germline gene, which may arise from a read error. The V and J genes are TRBV10-3 and TRBJ1-2; D is possibly TRBD1 (6 bases). Germline assignment: CDR1 ENHRY and CDR2 SYGVKD. This CDR3 has 14 residues. The CDR3 spells CASSHVPRGPGYTF. The CDR3 DNA follows: TGTGCCAGCAGTCACGTCCCGCGGGGGCCTGGCTACACCTTC.

The chain employs TRBV4-1 and TRBJ2-1; 8 nucleotides align to TRBD2. J gave up 13 bases and V 0 bases, and 8 bases lay outside the gene matches. The CDR3 has 14 amino acids. Germline CDR1 is MGHRA and CDR2 is YSYEKL. The CDR3: CASSQDDHGLAQFF. The CDR3 nucleotides read TGCGCCAGCAGCCAAGATGATCACGGACTAGCACAGTTCTTC.

V and J are TRBV6-5 and TRBJ2-1, with D perhaps TRBD1 (5 bases). This CDR3 has 12 residues. Germline CDR1 MNHEY, CDR2 SVGAGI. Trimming took 2 bases from V and 10 from J, leaving 9 bases between them. The CDR3: CASSYGAVEQFF. The DNA of the CDR3 is TGTGCCAGCAGTTACGGGGCAGTCGAGCAGTTCTTC.

The rearrangement joins TRBV10-3 to TRBJ1-1, with TRBD1 identical over 8 bases. Germline lookup yields CDR1 ENHRY and CDR2 SYGVKD. The junction had 15 bases not matched to a gene; V was cut back by 11 bases and J by 7 bases. This CDR3 is built from 14 residues. This chain's CDR3 is CAVTPGTGEFEAFF. CDR3 nucleotide sequence: TGTGCCGTCACACCCGGGACAGGAGAGTTTGAAGCTTTCTTT.

The chain employs TRBV9 and TRBJ2-3, with D tentatively TRBD1 or TRBD2 (5 bases each). The CDR3 consists of 15 residues. V was pared by 0 bases and J by 5 bases, with 13 bases between. Germline-derived CDR1 and CDR2 are SGDLS and YYNGEE. CDR3 in amino acids: CASSVVGAGQDTQYF. The DNA for the CDR3 is TGTGCCAGCAGCGTAGTCGGGGCCGGGCAAGATACGCAGTATTTT.

The chain is built from TRBV5-4 and TRBJ2-3; D is possibly TRBD2 (6 bases). CDR3 length: 15 amino acids. Trimming pared 4 bases from V and 5 bases from J, leaving 17 bases between. Germline V CDR1 and CDR2: SGHNT, YYREEE (reference sequence). The CDR3 protein is CASSRPGGVLDTQYF. The CDR3 nucleotides are TGTGCCAGCAGCCGGCCGGGCGGGGTCCTAGATACGCAGTATTTT.

V and J are TRBV11-2 and TRBJ1-1, with D unresolved. Per germline, CDR1 SGHAT and CDR2 FQNNGV. The CDR3 loop spans 14 amino acids. Between the trimmed V and J ends, which lost 0 bases and 6 bases, there was a span of 11 bases. The CDR3 sequence: CASSLDLTLPEAFF. In DNA form, the CDR3 reads TGTGCCAGCAGCTTAGATTTGACACTCCCTGAAGCTTTCTTT. Drawing the rest from reference TRBV11-2 and TRBJ1-1, the complete variable domain is EAGVAQSPRYKIIEKRQSVAFWCNPISGHATLYWYQQILGQGPKLLIQFQNNGVVDDSQLPKDRFSAERLKGVDSTLKIQPAKLEDSAVYLCASSLDLTLPEAFFGQGTRLTVV.

This clone came up once. This chain joins TRBV4-1 and TRBJ1-1, with TRBD1 identical over 7 bases. The length of the CDR3 is 16 residues. In germline, CDR1 is MGHRA, CDR2 YSYEKL. The V gene end was trimmed by 0 bases and the J gene end by 5 bases; junction bases not matched to a gene: 9. CDR3 sequence reads: CASSQDPPAGGTEAFF. The CDR3 DNA is TGCGCCAGCAGCCAAGATCCGCCGGCAGGGGGAACTGAAGCTTTCTTT.

This rearrangement joins TRBV6-5 to TRBJ1-2; maybe TRBD1 (6 bases). Germline-derived CDR1 and CDR2 are MNHEY and SVGAGI. The CDR3 loop spans 14 amino acids. Trimming pared 0 bases from V and 8 bases from J, leaving 13 bases between. The CDR3 DNA sequence: TGTGCCAGCAGTTACTCGAGGGGGACACAGGGCTACACCTTC. Residues: CASSYSRGTQGYTF.

V is TRBV13 and J is TRBJ2-1, with TRBD1 as a possible D gene (6 bases). Germline V lookup: CDR1 PRHDT, CDR2 FYEKMQ (reference sequence). The V end was cut by 2 bases, the J end by 5 bases, with 13 bases between. The CDR3 length is 15 residues. The CDR3 spells CASSLRTGIDNEQFF. The CDR3 DNA is TGTGCCAGCAGCTTACGCACAGGGATCGACAATGAGCAGTTCTTC.